The rows below give T cell receptor beta chains drawn from one sample of a study of human T cells and chemical hapten exposure. TCRdb reprocessed the RACE reads with MiXCR, giving one entry per CDR3 protein. This table has about 84,000 distinct CDR3 sequences, roughly a tenth appearing once. Sequencing was performed on whole blood, taken in connection with sensitization to the hapten diphenylcyclopropenone (DPC). All receptors come from a woman in her forties or fifties with alopecia areata. Some clones in this sample may be carry-over from other donors' samples. Each CDR3 is given with its conserved first and last residue. The order of the fields is V gene, D gene, J gene, clone size, CDR3 protein, CDR3 DNA. D genes are given only for firm matches. Part of the rows lack a size; the others show once, few, many or a class for expanded clones.

>TRBV6-5|.|TRBJ2-7|.
CASSFGSVSYEQYF
TGTGCCAGCAGTTTCGGGAGTGTCTCCTACGAGCAGTACTTC
>TRBV24-1|TRBD2|TRBJ2-1|.
CATSDGTSGVYNEQFF
TGTGCCACCAGTGACGGGACTAGCGGGGTCTACAATGAGCAGTTCTTC
>TRBV3-1|TRBD1|TRBJ1-1|many
CASSRGQGTEAFF
TGTGCCAGCAGCCGCGGACAGGGGACTGAAGCTTTCTTT
>TRBV29-1|.|TRBJ2-6|.
CSALRANVLTF
TGCAGCGCCCTCCGGGCCAACGTCCTGACTTTC
>TRBV6-2/TRBV6-3|.|TRBJ2-1|.
CASSRFGVVSLSNEQFF
TGTGCCAGCAGTCGATTCGGGGTAGTAAGTCTAAGCAATGAGCAGTTCTTC
>TRBV28|TRBD1|TRBJ1-5|many
CASSLWDRINQPQHF
TGTGCCAGCAGTTTATGGGACAGGATCAATCAGCCCCAGCATTTT
>TRBV10-3|.|TRBJ1-5|many
CAISEVGDGQPQHF
TGTGCCATCAGTGAGGTCGGGGATGGTCAGCCCCAGCATTTT
>TRBV4-3|.|TRBJ2-5|many
CASSQGGSGVETQYF
TGCGCCAGCAGCCAAGGAGGGAGCGGAGTTGAGACCCAGTACTTC
>TRBV3-1|.|TRBJ2-7|.
CATSDRKGYEQYF
TGTGCCACCTCAGACAGGAAGGGATACGAGCAGTACTTC
>TRBV29-1|.|TRBJ2-3|.
CSVEVGGLTDTQYF
TGCAGCGTTGAAGTCGGCGGCCTCACAGATACGCAGTATTTT
>TRBV12-5|.|TRBJ2-1|many
CASGPPGRAFNEQFF
TGTGCTAGTGGCCCCCCTGGGCGGGCCTTTAATGAGCAGTTCTTC
>TRBV12-3/TRBV12-4|TRBD2|TRBJ2-3|few
CASSLALSGPSTDTQYF
TGTGCCAGCAGTTTAGCGCTTAGCGGGCCCAGCACAGATACGCAGTATTTT
>TRBV12-3/TRBV12-4|.|TRBJ1-1|many
CASSTTEAFF
TGTGCCAGCAGTACCACTGAAGCTTTCTTT
>TRBV11-3|.|TRBJ1-2|few
CASSFEGNGGYTF
TGTGCCAGCAGCTTTGAGGGGAACGGTGGCTACACCTTC
>TRBV2|TRBD1|TRBJ1-5|few
CASRPGQGAHQPQHF
TGTGCCAGCAGACCCGGACAGGGGGCCCATCAGCCCCAGCATTTT
>TRBV20-1|.|TRBJ2-4|.
CSVRGPQNIQYF
TGCAGTGTAAGAGGCCCACAAAACATTCAGTACTTC
>TRBV7-6|TRBD1|TRBJ1-4|.
CASSPLGRGLGSEKLFF
TGTGCCAGCAGCCCCTTAGGAAGGGGGCTGGGAAGTGAAAAACTGTTTTTT
>TRBV19|.|TRBJ1-5|many
CASSIRAGAGMANQPQHF
TGTGCCAGTAGTATAAGAGCAGGGGCAGGGATGGCGAATCAGCCCCAGCATTTT
>TRBV29-1|.|TRBJ1-2|.
CSVGYSLYGYTF
TGCAGCGTTGGTTACAGCCTCTATGGCTACACCTTC
>TRBV20-1|.|TRBJ2-1|.
CSARRALQDKRRF
TGCAGTGCTAGGCGAGCCCTCCAGGACAAGCGGCGATTC
>TRBV20-1|TRBD1|TRBJ1-6|.
CSARGQGYNSPLHF
TGCAGTGCTAGGGGACAGGGCTATAATTCACCCCTCCACTTT
>TRBV7-2|.|TRBJ2-7|many
CASSLGGAQRAPYEQYF
TGTGCCAGCAGCTTAGGGGGAGCACAGCGGGCCCCCTACGAGCAGTACTTC
>TRBV7-9|TRBD1|TRBJ2-3|.
CASSLIQGASTDTQNF
TGTGCCAGCAGCTTAATACAGGGGGCGTCGACAGATACGCAGAATTTT
>TRBV9|.|TRBJ1-6|.
CASSDQPNSPLHF
TGTGCCAGCAGCGATCAGCCCAATTCACCCCTCCACTTT